Presented here are 18 T cell receptor beta chains from one specimen sequenced in a study of a mutant IDH1 vaccine in newly diagnosed glioma. As to time point: week 35, safety follow-up. In every dose of vaccine, 300 ug of mutant IDH1 20-mer peptide was given alongside topical imiquimod. Some clones are missing from TCRdb's copy, which holds only in-frame ones; the method was immunoSEQ multiplex PCR. The data show 50,000 to 70,000 clones, with about 85% seen just once and around 4.6% held by the top ten. These receptors have no known antigen. Here the sequenced sample was PBMCs, taken from a glioma patient whose treatment included an IDH1 peptide vaccine. Receptors originate from a man aged 30 to 45 with glioma.

The chain is built from TRBV11-2 and TRBJ2-7; 8 bases are shared with TRBD1. The germline CDR1 and CDR2 sequences are SGHAT and FQNNGV. This CDR3 is built from 16 residues. The trim removed 1 base at V and 4 bases at J, leaving 9 bases unmatched. The CDR3 DNA reads TGTGCCAGCAGCTTAGGTCCTCGAGGACAGGGTTACGAGCAGTACTTC. It is translated as CASSLGPRGQGYEQYF.

Here the CDR3 DNA reads TGTGCCAGCAGTGGGGGCAGGACCCAAGAGACCCAGTACTTC. Residues: CASSGGRTQETQYF. J is TRBJ2-5 and V is TRBV2, with D possibly matching TRBD1 (5 bases). Between the trimmed V and J ends, which lost 4 bases and 1 base, there was a span of 10 bases. The CDR3 extends over 14 amino acids. Per germline, CDR1 SNHLY and CDR2 FYNNEI.

The chain links TRBV10-2 to TRBJ1-4; no definite D call. The CDR3 has 14 residues. V gave up 8 bases and J gave up 4 bases, with 14 bases separating them. Germline-derived CDR1 and CDR2 are WSHSY and SAAADI. CDR3 coding DNA: TGCGCCAGCGCCGACCCGGCGAGTAATGAAAAACTGTTTTTT. As protein: CASADPASNEKLFF.

The rearrangement uses TRBV20-1 and TRBJ2-5; D ambiguous. V gave up 3 bases and J gave up 5 bases, with 7 bases separating them. The CDR3 consists of 11 residues. The germline V gene has CDR1 DFQATT and CDR2 SNEGSKA (reference sequence). CDR3 sequence reads: CSASEVETQYF. CDR3 bases: TGCAGTGCTAGTGAAGTGGAGACCCAGTACTTC.

This clone was found once. The rearrangement joins TRBV7-9 to TRBJ2-5, with D perhaps matching TRBD1 (7 bases). Germline CDR1 and CDR2: SEHNR and FQNEAQ (reference sequence). CDR3 length equals 14 residues. With 1 base removed from V and 8 bases from J, the gap between germline ends came to 14 bases. Written as DNA, the CDR3 is TGTGCCAGCAGCTTAGGCGGCAGGGGGGTTACCCAGTACTTC. It is translated as CASSLGGRGVTQYF.

V gene TRBV27 combines with J gene TRBJ2-7, with D possibly being TRBD2 (5 bases). CDR1 is MNHEY, CDR2 SMNVEV, per germline (reference sequence). CDR3 size: 14 residues. Trimming shortened V by 5 bases and J by 4 bases, and 15 bases separated the two germline ends. CDR3 in amino acids: CASSPIDGLYEQYF. DNA for the CDR3: TGTGCCAGCAGTCCAATTGACGGACTTTACGAGCAGTACTTC.

The count of this clone is one. This chain joins TRBV9 and TRBJ1-4; 9 nucleotides agree with TRBD1. The V and J ends lost 4 bases and 8 bases, in that order; junction bases with no gene match: 9. Germline values: CDR1 SGDLS, CDR2 YYNGEE. The CDR3 loop spans 15 amino acids. CDR3 coding DNA: TGTGCCAGCAGCCCGCATGGGGACAGGGACGAAAAACTGTTTTTT. It yields the protein CASSPHGDRDEKLFF.

The chain recombines TRBV18 with TRBJ1-2, with TRBD1 matching 10 bases. CDR1 is KGHSH and CDR2 is LQKENI in the germline V gene. The CDR3 is 14 residues long. The ends lost 2 bases at V and 5 bases at J; junction bases unmatched: 2. CDR3 amino acids: CASSPGGQGYGYTF. CDR3 DNA: TGTGCCAGCTCACCAGGGGGACAGGGGTATGGCTACACCTTC.

This rearrangement joins TRBV7-9 to TRBJ1-5, with D tentatively TRBD1 (5 bases). This CDR3 contains 14 residues. Trimming stripped 3 bases from V and 3 bases from J, with 9 bases between. Germline V gene sequence: CDR1 SEHNR, CDR2 FQNEAQ (reference sequence). CDR3 nucleotide sequence: TGTGCCAGCAGCTTGGCAGGGAACAATCAGCCCCAGCATTTT. Translated, it gives CASSLAGNNQPQHF.

V usage is TRBV4-2 and J usage is TRBJ2-3; D not certain. The CDR3 spans 15 residues. Germline CDR1 is LGHNA and CDR2 is YNFKEQ. Deletions cut 1 base from V and 2 bases from J, with 10 bases between. CDR3 sequence reads: CASSQGHIVTDTQYF. The CDR3 nucleotides read TGTGCCAGCAGCCAAGGGCATATTGTCACAGATACGCAGTATTTT.

CDR3 nucleotide sequence: TGTGCCAGCAGCGCGCACGGGACTTACGAGCAGTACTTC. It specifies CASSAHGTYEQYF. V usage is TRBV9 and J usage is TRBJ2-7, with D tentatively TRBD2 (6 bases). The germline V and J ends were trimmed by 3 bases and 4 bases, with 11 bases remaining between them. The germline CDR1 and CDR2 sequences are SGDLS and YYNGEE. The CDR3 spans 13 residues. The whole variable domain, remainder taken from reference TRBV9 and TRBJ2-7, is DSGVTQTPKHLITATGQRVTLRCSPRSGDLSVYWYQQSLDQGLQFLIQYYNGEERAKGNILERFSAQQFPDLHSELNLSSLELGDSALYFCASSAHGTYEQYFGPGTRLTVT.

This clone was recorded once. This sequence joins TRBV5-1 and TRBJ2-7; D tentatively fits TRBD1 or TRBD2 (6 bases each). Germline lookup yields CDR1 SGHRS and CDR2 YFSETQ. The CDR3 is 15 amino acids. The ends were cut back, 0 bases at V and 0 bases at J, with 10 bases in the middle. The CDR3, as DNA: TGCGCCAGCAGCTTGGAGGGGGGTAGCTCCTACGAGCAGTACTTC. This sequence encodes CASSLEGGSSYEQYF.

This clone was detected once. This chain connects TRBV6-5 to TRBJ1-5; D unresolved. Germline lookup yields CDR1 MNHEY and CDR2 SVGAGI. The CDR3 has 15 amino acids. Trimming pared 0 bases from V and 0 bases from J, leaving 6 bases between. CDR3 DNA sequence: TGTGCCAGCAGTTACTCGGCTGCTAGCAATCAGCCCCAGCATTTT. It yields the protein CASSYSAASNQPQHF.

This rearrangement joins TRBV6-4 to TRBJ1-2; no definite D call. V shed 4 bases and J shed 4 bases, with 10 bases lying between them. Germline V gives CDR1 MRHNA, CDR2 SNTAGT. The CDR3 runs 13 residues. CDR3 loop: CASSAYMGYGYTF. As DNA, the CDR3 is TGTGCCAGCAGTGCCTATATGGGCTATGGCTACACCTTC.

This chain links TRBV14 with TRBJ2-5; 7 nucleotides agree with TRBD1. CDR1 and CDR2 from the germline V gene are SGHDN and FVKESK. This CDR3 region has 15 residues. The ends lost 2 bases at V and 5 bases at J; junction bases unmatched: 8. CDR3 coding DNA: TGTGCCAGCAGCCAATTGGCAGGGGGTGCGGAGACCCAGTACTTC. Translating gives CASSQLAGGAETQYF.

This chain joins TRBV11-2 and TRBJ2-7; no definite D call. The ends were cut back, 5 bases at V and 0 bases at J, with 23 bases in the middle. This CDR3 is 18 amino acids long. Looked up from germline, CDR1 is SGHAT and CDR2 is FQNNGV. CDR3 sequence reads: CASSAGRLHTRSSYEQYF. CDR3 sequence (DNA): TGTGCCAGCAGCGCCGGCCGACTCCACACAAGGAGCTCCTACGAGCAGTACTTC.

V usage is TRBV18 and J usage is TRBJ1-1, with 10 bases matching TRBD1. Germline lookup yields CDR1 KGHSH and CDR2 LQKENI. V dropped 4 bases and J dropped 4; count of bases not matched to a gene: 3. CDR3 size: 14 residues. The CDR3 DNA is TGTGCCAGCTCACAGGGGACAGGGGCCACTGAAGCTTTCTTT. Residues: CASSQGTGATEAFF.

The chain uses TRBV6-1 and TRBJ2-7; unclear D gene. The germline CDR1 and CDR2 sequences are MNHNS and SASEGT. The CDR3 is 12 amino acids. The CDR3 DNA reads TGTGGGTCTACCTCCCGCTCCTACGAGCAGTACTTC. It is translated as CGSTSRSYEQYF.